These T cell receptor beta chains were read from a single sample in a study of T cell repertoires in cytomegalovirus infection. These TCRs' antigens remain unknown. TCRdb itself ran the reads through MiXCR, one entry per CDR3 protein. Here the sample spans about a million distinct CDR3 sequences, around 32% being singletons. Sequenced here: cultured CD8+ T cells from PBMCs, sampled from culture after CMV antigen stimulation. The receptors were gathered from a human donor in good health (CMV status not recorded). Some clones in this sample may be carry-over from other donors' samples. Both conserved end residues are part of each CDR3. The D gene is left open where the match is weak.

j_call,v_call,d_call,cdr3_aa
TRBJ2-5,TRBV6-5,TRBD1,CASSRMTGGETQYF
TRBJ2-1,TRBV20-1,TRBD2,CSARWGGGPDNEQFF
TRBJ1-1,TRBV12-3/TRBV12-4,-,CASSFAGLEAFF
TRBJ1-2,TRBV18,-,CATRLRTDPLYGYTF
TRBJ1-3,TRBV7-2,-,CASSSNGRWEYSSGNTIYF
TRBJ2-7,TRBV11-3,TRBD1,CASSSDRGQNGQYF
TRBJ2-3,TRBV27,TRBD2,CASSPGELAGTDTQYF
TRBJ2-3,TRBV7-8,-,CASSPSRPLSTDTQYF
TRBJ2-3,TRBV27,TRBD2,CASIPGLASDTQYF
TRBJ1-1,TRBV5-1,TRBD1,CASGLGRQGNTEAFF
TRBJ1-1,TRBV7-6,-,CASSSMTGYTEAFF
TRBJ1-1,TRBV14,TRBD1,CASSQDLGQGPMNTEAFF
TRBJ2-3,TRBV6-1,-,CASSVRVRGGTDTQYF
TRBJ2-3,TRBV6-5,-,CATTLLGTQYF
TRBJ1-2,TRBV7-6,-,CASSLVSGQGYTF
TRBJ2-7,TRBV7-9,-,CASSDEAGRLYEQYF
TRBJ1-6,TRBV11-2,TRBD1,CASSPQGAINSPLHF
TRBJ2-1,TRBV9,-,CASRGGGGGVHNEQFF
TRBJ2-1,TRBV12-3/TRBV12-4,-,CASSFRALGDEQFF
TRBJ2-5,TRBV7-6,TRBD2,CASSSGTSGGAVFETQYF
TRBJ1-3,TRBV7-9,-,CASTAGDPSGNTIYF
TRBJ1-2,TRBV14,-,CTSSQVGTAKLANYGYTF
TRBJ2-3,TRBV19,-,CASSIPGANTQYF
TRBJ1-6,TRBV7-2,TRBD1,CASSFGTEFSYNSPLHF
TRBJ2-3,TRBV2,TRBD2,CASSEAERGDRKDTQYF
TRBJ2-5,TRBV6-6,-,CASSYANGPETQYF
TRBJ1-5,TRBV27,-,CASSQSDGAIGFQPQHF
TRBJ2-1,TRBV9,-,CASRAGTDNEQFF
TRBJ1-4,TRBV7-6,-,CASSLARPKRDEKLFF
TRBJ1-2,TRBV7-2,-,CASSPGWGAYGYTF
TRBJ1-3,TRBV7-8,-,CASSLYWDISGNTIYF
TRBJ2-5,TRBV5-4,TRBD1,CASSLGRGFQETQYF